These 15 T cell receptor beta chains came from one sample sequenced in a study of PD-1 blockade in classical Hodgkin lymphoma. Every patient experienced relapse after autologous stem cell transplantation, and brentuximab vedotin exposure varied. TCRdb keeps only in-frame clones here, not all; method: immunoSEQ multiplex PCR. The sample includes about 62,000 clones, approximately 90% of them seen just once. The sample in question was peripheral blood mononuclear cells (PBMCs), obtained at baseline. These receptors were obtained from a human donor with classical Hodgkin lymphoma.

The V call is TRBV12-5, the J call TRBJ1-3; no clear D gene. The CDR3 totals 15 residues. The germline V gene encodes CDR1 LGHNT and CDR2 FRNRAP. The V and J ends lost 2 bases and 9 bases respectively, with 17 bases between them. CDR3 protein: CASGLIPRGSGTIYF. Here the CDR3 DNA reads TGTGCTAGTGGTTTGATACCGCGGGGTTCCGGCACCATATATTTT.

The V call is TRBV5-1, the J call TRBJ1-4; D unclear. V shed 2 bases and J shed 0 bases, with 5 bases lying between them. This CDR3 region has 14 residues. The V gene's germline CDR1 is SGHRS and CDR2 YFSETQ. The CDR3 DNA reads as TGCGCCAGCAGCTTTGGCCCAACTAATGAAAAACTGTTTTTT. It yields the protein CASSFGPTNEKLFF.

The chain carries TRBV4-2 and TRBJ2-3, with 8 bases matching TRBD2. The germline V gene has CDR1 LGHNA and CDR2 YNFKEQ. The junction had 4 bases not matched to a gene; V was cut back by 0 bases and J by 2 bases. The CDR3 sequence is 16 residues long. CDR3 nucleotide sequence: TGTGCCAGCAGCCAAGAATTGCGGGGGGCCACAGATACGCAGTATTTT. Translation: CASSQELRGATDTQYF.

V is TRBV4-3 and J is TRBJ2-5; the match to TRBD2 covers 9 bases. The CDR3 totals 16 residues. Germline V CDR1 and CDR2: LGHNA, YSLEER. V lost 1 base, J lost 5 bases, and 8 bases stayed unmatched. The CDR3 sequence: CASSQGGGGAAETQYF. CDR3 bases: TGCGCCAGCAGCCAAGGAGGCGGGGGGGCGGCGGAGACCCAGTACTTC.

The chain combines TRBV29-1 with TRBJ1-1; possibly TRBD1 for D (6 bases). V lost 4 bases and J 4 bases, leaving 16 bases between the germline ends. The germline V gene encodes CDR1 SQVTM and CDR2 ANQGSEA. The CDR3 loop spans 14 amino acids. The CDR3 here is CSVGMGAGGTEAFF. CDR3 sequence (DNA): TGCAGCGTTGGGATGGGGGCGGGGGGCACTGAAGCTTTCTTT.

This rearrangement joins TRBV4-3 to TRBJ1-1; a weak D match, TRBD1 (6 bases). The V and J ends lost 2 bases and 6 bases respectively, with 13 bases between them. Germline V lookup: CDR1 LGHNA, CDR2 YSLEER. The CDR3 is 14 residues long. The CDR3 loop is CASSQIIRGSEAFF. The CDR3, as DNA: TGCGCCAGCAGCCAAATAATCAGGGGCTCTGAAGCTTTCTTT.

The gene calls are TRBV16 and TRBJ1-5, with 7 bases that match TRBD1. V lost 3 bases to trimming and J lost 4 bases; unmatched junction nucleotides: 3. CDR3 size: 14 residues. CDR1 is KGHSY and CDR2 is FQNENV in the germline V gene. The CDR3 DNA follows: TGTGCCAGCAGCCAGACAGGGCGAAATCAGCCCCAGCATTTT. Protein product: CASSQTGRNQPQHF.

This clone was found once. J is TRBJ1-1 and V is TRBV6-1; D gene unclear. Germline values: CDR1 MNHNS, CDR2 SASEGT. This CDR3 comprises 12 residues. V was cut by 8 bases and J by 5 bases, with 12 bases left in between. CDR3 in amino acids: CASWGGWTEAFF. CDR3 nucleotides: TGTGCCAGCTGGGGTGGGTGGACTGAAGCTTTCTTT.

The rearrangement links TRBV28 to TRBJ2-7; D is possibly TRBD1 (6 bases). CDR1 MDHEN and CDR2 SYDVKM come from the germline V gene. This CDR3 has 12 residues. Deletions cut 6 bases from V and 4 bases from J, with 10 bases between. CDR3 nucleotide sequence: TGTGCCAGCAGCCCTCAGGGGTACGAGCAGTACTTC. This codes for CASSPQGYEQYF. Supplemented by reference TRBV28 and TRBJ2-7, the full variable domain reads DVKVTQSSRYLVKRTGEKVFLECVQDMDHENMFWYRQDPGLGLRLIYFSYDVKMKEKGDIPEGYSVSREKKERFSLILESASTNQTSMYLCASSPQGYEQYFGPGTRLTVT.

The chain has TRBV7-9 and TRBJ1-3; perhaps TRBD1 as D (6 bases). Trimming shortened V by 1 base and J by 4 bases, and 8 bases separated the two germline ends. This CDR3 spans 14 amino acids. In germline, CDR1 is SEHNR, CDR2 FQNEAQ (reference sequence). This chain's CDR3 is CASSLGGLGNTIYF. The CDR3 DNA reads TGTGCCAGCAGCTTAGGGGGGCTCGGAAACACCATATATTTT.

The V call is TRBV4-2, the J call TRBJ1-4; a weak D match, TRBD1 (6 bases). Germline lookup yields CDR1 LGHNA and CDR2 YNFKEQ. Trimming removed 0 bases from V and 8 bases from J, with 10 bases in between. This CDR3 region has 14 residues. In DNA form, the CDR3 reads TGTGCCAGCAGCCAAGAGGACAGCTGGGAAAAACTGTTTTTT. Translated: CASSQEDSWEKLFF.

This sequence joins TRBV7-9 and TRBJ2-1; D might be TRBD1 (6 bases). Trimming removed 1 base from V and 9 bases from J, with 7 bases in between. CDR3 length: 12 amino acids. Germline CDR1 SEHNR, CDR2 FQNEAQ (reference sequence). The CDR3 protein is CASSLVGGEQFF. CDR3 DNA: TGTGCCAGCAGCTTAGTAGGGGGTGAGCAGTTCTTC. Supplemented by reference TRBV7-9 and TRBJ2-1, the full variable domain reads DTGVSQNPRHKITKRGQNVTFRCDPISEHNRLYWYRQTLGQGPEFLTYFQNEAQLEKSRLLSDRFSAERPKGSFSTLEIQRTEQGDSAMYLCASSLVGGEQFFGPGTRLTVL.

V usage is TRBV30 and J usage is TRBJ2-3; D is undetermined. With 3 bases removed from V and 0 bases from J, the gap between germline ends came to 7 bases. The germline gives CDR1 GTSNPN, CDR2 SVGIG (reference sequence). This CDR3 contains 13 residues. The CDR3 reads CAWRRPSTDTQYF. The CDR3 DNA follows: TGTGCCTGGAGAAGGCCGAGCACAGATACGCAGTATTTT.

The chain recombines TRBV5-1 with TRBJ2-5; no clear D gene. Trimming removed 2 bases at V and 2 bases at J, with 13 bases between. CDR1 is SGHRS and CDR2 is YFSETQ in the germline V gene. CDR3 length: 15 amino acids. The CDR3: CASSFQGNPQETQYF. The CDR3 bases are TGCGCCAGCAGCTTTCAAGGGAACCCGCAAGAGACCCAGTACTTC.

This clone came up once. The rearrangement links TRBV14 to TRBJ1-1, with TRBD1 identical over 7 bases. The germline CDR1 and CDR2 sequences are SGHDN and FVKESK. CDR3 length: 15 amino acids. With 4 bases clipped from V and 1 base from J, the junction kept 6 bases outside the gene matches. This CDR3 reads CASSPRQGENTEAFF. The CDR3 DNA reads TGTGCCAGCAGCCCCCGACAGGGCGAGAACACTGAAGCTTTCTTT. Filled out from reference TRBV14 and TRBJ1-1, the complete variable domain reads EAGVTQFPSHSVIEKGQTVTLRCDPISGHDNLYWYRRVMGKEIKFLLHFVKESKQDESGMPNNRFLAERTGGTYSTLKVQPAELEDSGVYFCASSPRQGENTEAFFGQGTRLTVV.